These 19 T cell receptor beta chains were all obtained from the same sample, sequenced in a study of control samples from healthy donors and cancer patients. TCRdb's copy holds only in-frame clones and misses some; the assay was immunoSEQ multiplex PCR. The data contain approximately 93,000 clones, around nine tenths of them singletons. What was sequenced was PBMCs. All receptors come from a woman between 45 and 60 years old with colorectal cancer.

Only a few counts were recorded for this clone. The chain recombines TRBV4-1 with TRBJ1-3; D is uncertain. CDR1 is MGHRA and CDR2 is YSYEKL in the germline V gene. V was cut by 0 bases and J by 6 bases, with 6 bases left in between. The CDR3 loop spans 13 amino acids. CDR3 sequence reads: CASSQDALNTIYF. The CDR3 DNA sequence: TGCGCCAGCAGCCAAGATGCCCTAAACACCATATATTTT.

V usage is TRBV28 and J usage is TRBJ2-2, with 7 bases identical to TRBD1. The CDR3 covers 18 residues. Germline V gene sequence: CDR1 MDHEN, CDR2 SYDVKM. Trimming cost V 3 bases and J 3 bases; bases outside gene matches: 13. CDR3 sequence: CASSFPQTRGQDTGELFF. DNA of the CDR3: TGTGCCAGCAGTTTCCCCCAAACAAGGGGGCAAGACACCGGGGAGCTGTTTTTT.

This clone occurred once. The rearrangement uses TRBV5-1 and TRBJ2-2, with D perhaps assigned TRBD1 or TRBD2 (6 bases each). This CDR3 region has 15 residues. Deletions cut 2 bases from V and 3 bases from J, with 11 bases between. CDR1 is SGHRS and CDR2 is YFSETQ in the germline V gene. The CDR3 region has the DNA TGCGCCAGCAGCTTCGGGGGCGTGGACACCGGGGAGCTGTTTTTT. This gives the protein CASSFGGVDTGELFF.

This clone was counted only a few times. The V call is TRBV6-1, the J call TRBJ1-5; D is unresolved. Trimming took off 1 base at V and 0 bases at J, with 7 bases between the two ends. This CDR3 comprises 15 residues. In germline, CDR1 is MNHNS, CDR2 SASEGT. The CDR3 DNA is TGTGCCAGCAGTGAAGGGGGATATAGCAATCAGCCCCAGCATTTT. Translation gives CASSEGGYSNQPQHF.

J is TRBJ1-5 and V is TRBV21-1; TRBD1 reflects the table's D call only, with no check against the DNA. TRBV21-1 is flagged as a pseudogene. The CDR3 loop spans 15 amino acids. CDR3 sequence (DNA): TGTGCCAGCAGCCTTAAACGGACAGATGGTCAGCCCCAGCATTTT. Amino acid sequence: CASSLKRTDGQPQHF.

The chain employs TRBV5-1 and TRBJ1-5; no clear D. The germline V gene has CDR1 SGHRS and CDR2 YFSETQ. Trimming cost V 1 base and J 4 bases, with 12 bases left between them. CDR3 length: 15 residues. The CDR3 loop is CASSLFGEENQPQHF. The CDR3 nucleotides are TGCGCCAGCAGCTTGTTCGGGGAGGAAAATCAGCCCCAGCATTTT. Combining the CDR3 with reference TRBV5-1 and TRBJ1-5 gives the whole variable domain KAGVTQTPRYLIKTRGQQVTLSCSPISGHRSVSWYQQTPGQGLQFLFEYFSETQRNKGNFPGRFSGRQFSNSRSEMNVSTLELGDSALYLCASSLFGEENQPQHFGDGTRLSIL.

The CDR3 DNA reads as TGCGCCAGCAGCTGGGGGACTAGCGGGGGCTTCAATGAGCAGTTCTTC. Amino acids: CASSWGTSGGFNEQFF. The chain is built from TRBV5-1 and TRBJ2-1; TRBD2 aligns across 14 bases. Trimming removed 3 bases from V and 6 bases from J; junction bases left unmatched: 5. The V gene's germline CDR1 is SGHRS and CDR2 YFSETQ. CDR3 length: 16 residues.

The CDR3 sequence: CASSLVPTNEQFF. CDR3 coding DNA: TGTGCCAGCAGCTTAGTCCCCACCAATGAGCAGTTCTTC. V usage is TRBV7-7 and J usage is TRBJ2-1; D gene uncertain. Germline assignment: CDR1 SSHAT and CDR2 FNYEAQ (reference sequence). The CDR3 runs to 13 residues. Trimming shortened V by 1 base and J by 6 bases, and 7 bases separated the two germline ends.

The chain employs TRBV6-1 and TRBJ1-5, with D maybe TRBD1 (6 bases). Germline V gene sequence: CDR1 MNHNS, CDR2 SASEGT. V lost 3 bases and J lost 1, with 10 bases in between. The CDR3 contains 15 residues. CDR3 loop: CASSEAGESNQPQHF. The CDR3 bases are TGTGCCAGCAGTGAGGCAGGGGAGAGCAATCAGCCCCAGCATTTT.

The chain joins TRBV6-5 to TRBJ2-1, with TRBD2 identical over 8 bases. V gave up 6 bases and J gave up 6 bases; unmatched junction bases: 10. The CDR3 runs to 15 residues. Germline V gene data show CDR1 as MNHEY and CDR2 as SVGAGI. This chain's CDR3 is CASSPNGGGPNEQFF. The CDR3 DNA reads as TGTGCCAGCAGCCCCAATGGCGGGGGGCCCAATGAGCAGTTCTTC.

This clone was seen once. Other DNA sequences in the sample encode the same CDR3. The genes are TRBV18 and TRBJ2-6, with 7 bases fitting TRBD2. The V segment lost 2 bases and the J segment 0 bases; nucleotides outside the gene matches: 4. Germline lookup yields CDR1 KGHSH and CDR2 LQKENI. The CDR3 runs to 17 residues. The CDR3 region is CASSPKAGNSGANVLTF. CDR3 DNA sequence: TGTGCCAGCTCACCAAAAGCGGGGAACTCTGGGGCCAACGTCCTGACTTTC.

The rearrangement uses TRBV5-6 and TRBJ2-5, with D tentatively TRBD1 (5 bases). The CDR3 runs to 16 residues. Per the germline V gene, CDR1 is SGHDT and CDR2 is YYEEEE. V lost 0 bases, J lost 1 base, and 13 bases lay in between. CDR3 DNA: TGTGCCAGCAGCTTGGGTCACGGCAGGGCCCAAGAGACCCAGTACTTC. Translated, it gives CASSLGHGRAQETQYF. Variable domain in full (rest from reference TRBV5-6 and TRBJ2-5): DAGVTQSPTHLIKTRGQQVTLRCSPKSGHDTVSWYQQALGQGPQFIFQYYEEEERQRGNFPDRFSGHQFPNYSSELNVNALLLGDSALYLCASSLGHGRAQETQYFGPGTRLLVL.

This clone appeared a single time. The chain joins TRBV3-1 (or the pseudogene TRBV3-2) to TRBJ2-5; tentative D call: TRBD2 (6 bases). The germline CDR1 and CDR2 sequences are LGHDT and YNNKEL (reference sequence). V was cut by 4 bases and J by 1 base, with 13 bases left in between. There are 15 residues in the CDR3. The CDR3 DNA reads TGTGCCAGCAGCCTCTTTGCGGGGCGCCAAGAGACCCAGTACTTC. Translated, it gives CASSLFAGRQETQYF.

The chain is built from TRBV3-1 (or the pseudogene TRBV3-2) and TRBJ1-3; possible D gene TRBD1, 5 bases. Germline lookup yields CDR1 LGHDT and CDR2 YNNKEL (reference sequence). Trimming left V 1 base short and J 2 bases short, with 9 bases between. The CDR3 runs 15 residues. The CDR3 loop reads CASSQGGATGNTIYF. The CDR3 bases are TGTGCCAGCAGCCAAGGGGGCGCGACTGGAAACACCATATATTTT.

J is TRBJ1-3 and V is TRBV19, with D perhaps matching TRBD1 (6 bases). V shed 4 bases and J shed 4 bases, with 14 bases lying between them. CDR1 and CDR2 from the germline V gene are LNHDA and SQIVND (reference sequence). This CDR3 spans 15 amino acids. CDR3 region: CASSRTGTPGNTIYF. CDR3 sequence (DNA): TGTGCCAGTAGTAGAACCGGGACACCGGGAAACACCATATATTTT.

The chain employs TRBV4-3 and TRBJ2-1, with 7 bases aligning to TRBD1. The CDR3 contains 14 residues. Germline values: CDR1 LGHNA, CDR2 YSLEER. J gave up 4 bases and V 1 base, and 1 base lay outside the gene matches. CDR3 sequence reads: CASSQVGQYNEQFF. The CDR3 DNA follows: TGCGCCAGCAGCCAAGTGGGACAGTACAATGAGCAGTTCTTC.

The table lists this clone with a few counts. V and J are TRBV6-5 and TRBJ1-5, with D maybe TRBD1 (5 bases). V was trimmed by 6 bases and J by 1 base, leaving 13 bases between them. The CDR3 has 15 residues. CDR1 and CDR2 (germline): MNHEY, SVGAGI. DNA for the CDR3: TGTGCCAGCAGAGGTACAGGTAGGAGCAATCAGCCCCAGCATTTT. This encodes CASRGTGRSNQPQHF.

The rearrangement links TRBV11-3 to TRBJ2-1, with 8 bases lining up with TRBD1. CDR1 and CDR2 from the germline V gene are SGHNT and YENEEA. The J segment lost 4 bases and the V segment lost 6 bases, leaving 11 bases of the junction unmatched. The CDR3 runs 16 residues. Here the CDR3 reads CASSRQGSPPYNEQFF. CDR3 bases: TGTGCCAGCAGTCGACAGGGGTCCCCCCCTTACAATGAGCAGTTCTTC.

The chain combines TRBV3-1 (or the pseudogene TRBV3-2) with TRBJ1-2; D is unclear. V lost 0 bases to trimming and J lost 8 bases, with 13 bases between them. This CDR3 has 14 amino acids. Germline CDR1 is LGHDT and CDR2 is YNNKEL (reference sequence). The CDR3: CASSQEGRTMGYTF. The DNA for the CDR3 is TGTGCCAGCAGCCAAGAGGGTCGGACTATGGGCTACACCTTC.